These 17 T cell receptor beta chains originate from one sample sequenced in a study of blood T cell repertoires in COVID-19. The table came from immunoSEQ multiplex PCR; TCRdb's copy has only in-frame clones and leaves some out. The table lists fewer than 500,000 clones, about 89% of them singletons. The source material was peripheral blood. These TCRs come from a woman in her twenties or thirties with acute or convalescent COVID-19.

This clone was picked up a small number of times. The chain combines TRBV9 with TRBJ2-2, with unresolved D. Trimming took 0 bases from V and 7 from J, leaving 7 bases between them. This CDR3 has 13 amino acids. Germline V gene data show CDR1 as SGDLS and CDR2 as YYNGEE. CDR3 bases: TGTGCCAGCAGCGTAGCTGGTAGCGGGGAGCTGTTTTTT. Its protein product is CASSVAGSGELFF. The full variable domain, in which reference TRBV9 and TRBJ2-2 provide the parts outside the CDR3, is DSGVTQTPKHLITATGQRVTLRCSPRSGDLSVYWYQQSLDQGLQFLIQYYNGEERAKGNILERFSAQQFPDLHSELNLSSLELGDSALYFCASSVAGSGELFFGEGSRLTVL.

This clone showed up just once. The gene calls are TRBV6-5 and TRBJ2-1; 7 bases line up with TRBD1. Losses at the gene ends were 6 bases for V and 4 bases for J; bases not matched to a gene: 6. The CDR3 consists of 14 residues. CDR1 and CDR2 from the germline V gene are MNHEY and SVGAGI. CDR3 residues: CASSPGQPYNEQFF. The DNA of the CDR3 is TGTGCCAGCAGCCCGGGACAGCCATACAATGAGCAGTTCTTC.

The CDR3, as DNA: TGTGCCAGCAGTCTGGGACTGCGTCCCCTCGGGGAGCTGTTTTTT. This encodes CASSLGLRPLGELFF. The rearrangement joins TRBV6-5 to TRBJ2-2, with D perhaps TRBD2 (6 bases). Looked up from germline, CDR1 is MNHEY and CDR2 is SVGAGI. CDR3 size: 15 residues. V lost 5 bases and J lost 7, with 17 bases in between.

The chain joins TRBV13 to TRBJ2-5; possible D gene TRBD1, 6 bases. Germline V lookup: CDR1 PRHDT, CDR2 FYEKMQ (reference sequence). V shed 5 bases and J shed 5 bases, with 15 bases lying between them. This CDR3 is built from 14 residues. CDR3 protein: CASSHRQDVETQYF. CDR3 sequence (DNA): TGTGCCAGCAGCCACAGACAGGACGTCGAGACCCAGTACTTC.

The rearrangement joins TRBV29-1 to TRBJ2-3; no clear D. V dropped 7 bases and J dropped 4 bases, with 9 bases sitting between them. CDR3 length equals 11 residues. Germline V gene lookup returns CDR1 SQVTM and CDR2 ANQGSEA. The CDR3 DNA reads TGCAGCGGTTTCAGCGCAGATACGCAGTATTTT. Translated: CSGFSADTQYF.

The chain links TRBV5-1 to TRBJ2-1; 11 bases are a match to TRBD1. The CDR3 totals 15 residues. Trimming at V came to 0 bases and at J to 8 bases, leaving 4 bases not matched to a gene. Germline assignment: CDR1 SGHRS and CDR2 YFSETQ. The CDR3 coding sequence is TGCGCCAGCAGCTTGGCGAGGACAGGGGGCGATGAGCAGTTCTTC. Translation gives CASSLARTGGDEQFF.

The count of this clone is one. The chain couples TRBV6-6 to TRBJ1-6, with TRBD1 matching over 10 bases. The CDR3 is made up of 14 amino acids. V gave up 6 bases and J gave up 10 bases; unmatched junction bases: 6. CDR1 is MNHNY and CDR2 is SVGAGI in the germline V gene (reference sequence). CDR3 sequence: CASSYDRGRSPLHF. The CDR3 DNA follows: TGTGCCAGCAGCTACGACAGGGGGCGATCACCCCTCCACTTT.

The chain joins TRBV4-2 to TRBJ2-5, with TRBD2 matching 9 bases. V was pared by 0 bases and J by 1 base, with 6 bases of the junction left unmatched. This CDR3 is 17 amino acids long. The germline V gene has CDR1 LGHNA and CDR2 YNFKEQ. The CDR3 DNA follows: TGTGCCAGCAGCCAAGAACCAGCGGGGGGCCCCCAAGAGACCCAGTACTTC. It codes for CASSQEPAGGPQETQYF.

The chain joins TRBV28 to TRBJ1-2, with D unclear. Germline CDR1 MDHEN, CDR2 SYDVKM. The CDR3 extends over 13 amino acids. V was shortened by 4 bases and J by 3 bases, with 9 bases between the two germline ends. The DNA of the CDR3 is TGTGCCAGCAGTTCAGGCAGTGACTATGGCTACACCTTC. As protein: CASSSGSDYGYTF.

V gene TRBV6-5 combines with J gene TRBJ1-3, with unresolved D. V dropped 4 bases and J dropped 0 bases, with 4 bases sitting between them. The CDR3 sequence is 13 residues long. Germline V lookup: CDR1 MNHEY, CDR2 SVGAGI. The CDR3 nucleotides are TGTGCCAGCAGTTCTTACTCTGGAAACACCATATATTTT. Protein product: CASSSYSGNTIYF.

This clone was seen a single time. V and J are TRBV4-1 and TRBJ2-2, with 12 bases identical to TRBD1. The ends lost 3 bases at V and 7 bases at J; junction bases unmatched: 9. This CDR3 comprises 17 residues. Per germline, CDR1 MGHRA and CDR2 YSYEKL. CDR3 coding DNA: TGCGCCAGCAGCCAGTTCGGGACAGGGGGCTCGAGCGGGGAGCTGTTTTTT. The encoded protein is CASSQFGTGGSSGELFF.

CDR3: CASSWSVGDTEAFF. The CDR3 nucleotides read TGCGCCAGCAGCTGGTCTGTGGGCGACACTGAAGCTTTCTTT. The V gene is TRBV5-1, the J gene TRBJ1-1, with D hard to call. The germline CDR1 and CDR2 sequences are SGHRS and YFSETQ. The V end was cut by 3 bases, the J end by 3 bases, with 12 bases between. The CDR3 consists of 14 residues.

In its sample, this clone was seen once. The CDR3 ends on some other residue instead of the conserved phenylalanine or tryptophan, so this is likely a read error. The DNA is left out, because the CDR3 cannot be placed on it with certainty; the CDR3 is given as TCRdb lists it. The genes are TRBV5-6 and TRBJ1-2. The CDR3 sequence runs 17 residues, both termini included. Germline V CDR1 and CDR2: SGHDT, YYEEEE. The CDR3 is CASSTMATPSVRSLLAL.

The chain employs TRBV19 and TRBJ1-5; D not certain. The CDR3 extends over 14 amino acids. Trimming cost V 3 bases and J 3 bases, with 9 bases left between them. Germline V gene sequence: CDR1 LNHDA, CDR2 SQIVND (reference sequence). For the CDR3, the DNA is TGTGCCAGTAGTATCAGTCTCTCCAATCAGCCCCAGCATTTT. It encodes CASSISLSNQPQHF.

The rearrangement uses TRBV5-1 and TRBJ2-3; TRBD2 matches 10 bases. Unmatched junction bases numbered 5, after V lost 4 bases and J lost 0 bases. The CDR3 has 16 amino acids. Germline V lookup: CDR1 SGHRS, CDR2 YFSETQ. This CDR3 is CASSAILAGSTDTQYF. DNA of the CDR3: TGCGCCAGCAGCGCCATACTAGCGGGGAGCACAGATACGCAGTATTTT. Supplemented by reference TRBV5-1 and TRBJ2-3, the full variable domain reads KAGVTQTPRYLIKTRGQQVTLSCSPISGHRSVSWYQQTPGQGLQFLFEYFSETQRNKGNFPGRFSGRQFSNSRSEMNVSTLELGDSALYLCASSAILAGSTDTQYFGPGTRLTVL.

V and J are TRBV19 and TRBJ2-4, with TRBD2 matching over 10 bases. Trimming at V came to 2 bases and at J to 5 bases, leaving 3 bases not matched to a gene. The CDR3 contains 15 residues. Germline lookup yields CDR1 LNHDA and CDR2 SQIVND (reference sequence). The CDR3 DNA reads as TGTGCCAGTAGTATACTAGCGGGGGCGCAAAACATTCAGTACTTC. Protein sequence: CASSILAGAQNIQYF.

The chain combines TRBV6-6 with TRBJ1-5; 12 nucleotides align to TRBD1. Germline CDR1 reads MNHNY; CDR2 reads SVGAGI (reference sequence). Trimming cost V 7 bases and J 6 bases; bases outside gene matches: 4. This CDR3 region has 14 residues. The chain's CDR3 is CASKGQGAGQPQHF. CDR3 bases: TGTGCCAGCAAGGGACAGGGGGCAGGTCAGCCCCAGCATTTT.